This T cell receptor beta chain was captured by sequencing in a study of shared clonotypes between healthy human individuals. Positive CCR7 selection of CD45RO-negative cells yielded the naive CD8 cells, and terminally differentiated effector memory CD45RA+ cells were excluded. None of the donors, who were healthy HIV-negative adults, had recently had acute infections or vaccinations. The method was immunoSEQ multiplex PCR; TCRdb's version includes in-frame clones alone and lacks a portion of them. This table holds about 870,000 clones, roughly 92% found once. Germline V gene data show CDR1 as SNHLY and CDR2 as FYNNEI. This CDR3 is 13 amino acids long. Trimming removed 8 bases at V and 2 bases at J, with 10 bases between.

This receptor was taken from a man under 40 in good health. Sequencing input: naive CD8+ T cells sorted from blood. The chain joins TRBV2 to TRBJ2-1; D is unresolved. CDR3 in amino acids: CASDRGAYNEQFF. DNA of the CDR3: TGTGCCAGCGATCGAGGCGCCTACAATGAGCAGTTCTTC.